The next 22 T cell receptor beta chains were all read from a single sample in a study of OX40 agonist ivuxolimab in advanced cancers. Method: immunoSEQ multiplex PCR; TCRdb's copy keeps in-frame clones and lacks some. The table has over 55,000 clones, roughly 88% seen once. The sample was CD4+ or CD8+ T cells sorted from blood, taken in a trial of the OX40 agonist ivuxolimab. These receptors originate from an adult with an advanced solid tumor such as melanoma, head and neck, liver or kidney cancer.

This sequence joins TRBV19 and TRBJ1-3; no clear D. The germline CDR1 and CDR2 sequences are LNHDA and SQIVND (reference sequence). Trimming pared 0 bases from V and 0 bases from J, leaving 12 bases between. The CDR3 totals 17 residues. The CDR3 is CASSIESATHSGNTIYF. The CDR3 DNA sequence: TGTGCCAGTAGTATAGAAAGTGCAACACACTCTGGAAACACCATATATTTT.

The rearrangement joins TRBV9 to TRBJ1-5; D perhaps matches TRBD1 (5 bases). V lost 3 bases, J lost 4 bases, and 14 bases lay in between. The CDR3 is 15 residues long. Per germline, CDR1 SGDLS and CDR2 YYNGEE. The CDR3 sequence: CASSATAMGNQPQHF. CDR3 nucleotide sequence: TGTGCCAGCAGCGCGACAGCCATGGGGAATCAGCCCCAGCATTTT.

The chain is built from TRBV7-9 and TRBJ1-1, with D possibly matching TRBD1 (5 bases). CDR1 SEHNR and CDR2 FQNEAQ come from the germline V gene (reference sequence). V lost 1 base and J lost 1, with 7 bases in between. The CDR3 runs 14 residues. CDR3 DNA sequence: TGTGCCAGCAGCTTAGGGACATCGAACACTGAAGCTTTCTTT. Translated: CASSLGTSNTEAFF. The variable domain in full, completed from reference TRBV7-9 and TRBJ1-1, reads DTGVSQNPRHKITKRGQNVTFRCDPISEHNRLYWYRQTLGQGPEFLTYFQNEAQLEKSRLLSDRFSAERPKGSFSTLEIQRTEQGDSAMYLCASSLGTSNTEAFFGQGTRLTVV.

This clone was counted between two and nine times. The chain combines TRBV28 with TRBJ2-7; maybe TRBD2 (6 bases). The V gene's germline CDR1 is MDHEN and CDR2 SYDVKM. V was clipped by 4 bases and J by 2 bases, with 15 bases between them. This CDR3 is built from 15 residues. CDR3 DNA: TGTGCCAGCAGTTCCCCGGGGGACTCCCCCTACGAGCAGTACTTC. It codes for CASSSPGDSPYEQYF.

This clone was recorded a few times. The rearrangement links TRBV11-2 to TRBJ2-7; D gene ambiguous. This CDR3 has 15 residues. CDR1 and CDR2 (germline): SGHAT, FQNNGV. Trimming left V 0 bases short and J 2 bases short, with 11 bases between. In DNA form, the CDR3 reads TGTGCCAGCAGCTTAGATTTCGGGTACACCTACGAGCAGTACTTC. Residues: CASSLDFGYTYEQYF.

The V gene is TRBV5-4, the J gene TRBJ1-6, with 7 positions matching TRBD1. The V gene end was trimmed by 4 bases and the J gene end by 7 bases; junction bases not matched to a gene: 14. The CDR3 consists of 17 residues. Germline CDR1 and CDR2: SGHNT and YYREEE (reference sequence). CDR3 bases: TGTGCCAGCAGCCAACCAGGTCCAGGGACAGCGAATTCACCCCTCCACTTT. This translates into CASSQPGPGTANSPLHF.

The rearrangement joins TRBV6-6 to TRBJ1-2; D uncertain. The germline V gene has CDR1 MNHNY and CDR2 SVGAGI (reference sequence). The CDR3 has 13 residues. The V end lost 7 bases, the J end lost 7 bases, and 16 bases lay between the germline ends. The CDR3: CASTLLLEGGYTF. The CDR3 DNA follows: TGTGCCAGCACTTTACTCTTGGAGGGTGGCTACACCTTC.

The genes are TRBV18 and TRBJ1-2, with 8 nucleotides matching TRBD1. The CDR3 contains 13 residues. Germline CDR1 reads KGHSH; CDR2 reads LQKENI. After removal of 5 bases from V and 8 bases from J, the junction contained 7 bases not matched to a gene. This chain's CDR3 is CASSMGQELGYTF. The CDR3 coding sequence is TGTGCCAGCTCAATGGGACAGGAGCTCGGCTACACCTTC.

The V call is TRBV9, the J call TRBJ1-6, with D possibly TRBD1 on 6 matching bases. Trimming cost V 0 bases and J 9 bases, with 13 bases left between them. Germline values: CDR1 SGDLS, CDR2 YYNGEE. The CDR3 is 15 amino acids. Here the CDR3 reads CASSVEGGSGSPLHF. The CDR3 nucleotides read TGTGCCAGCAGCGTAGAAGGGGGTTCAGGTTCACCCCTCCACTTT.

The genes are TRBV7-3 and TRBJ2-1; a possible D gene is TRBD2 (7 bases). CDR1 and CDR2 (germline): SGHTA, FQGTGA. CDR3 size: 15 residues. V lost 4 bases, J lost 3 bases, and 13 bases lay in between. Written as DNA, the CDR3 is TGTGCCAGCAGCTCGCGGGGGCCTTTCTACAATGAGCAGTTCTTC. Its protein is CASSSRGPFYNEQFF.

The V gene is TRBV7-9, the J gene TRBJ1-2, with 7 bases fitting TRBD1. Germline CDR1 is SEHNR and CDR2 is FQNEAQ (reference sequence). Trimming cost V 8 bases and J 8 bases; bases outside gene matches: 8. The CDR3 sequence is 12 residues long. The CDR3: CASSLQGIGYTF. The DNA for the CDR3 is TGTGCCAGCTCCCTACAGGGGATCGGCTACACCTTC.

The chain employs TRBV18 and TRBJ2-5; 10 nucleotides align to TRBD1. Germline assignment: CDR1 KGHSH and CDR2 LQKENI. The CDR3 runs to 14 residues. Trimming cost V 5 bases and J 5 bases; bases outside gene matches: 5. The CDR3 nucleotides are TGTGCCAGCTCAGCGGGACAGGGGTACGAGACCCAGTACTTC. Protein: CASSAGQGYETQYF.

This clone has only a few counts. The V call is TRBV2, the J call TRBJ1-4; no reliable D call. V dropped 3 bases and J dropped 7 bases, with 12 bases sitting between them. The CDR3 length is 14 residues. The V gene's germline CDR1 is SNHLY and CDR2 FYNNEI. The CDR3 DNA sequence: TGTGCCAGCAGTGAGGTTCTAGGGTCTGAAAAACTGTTTTTT. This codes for CASSEVLGSEKLFF.

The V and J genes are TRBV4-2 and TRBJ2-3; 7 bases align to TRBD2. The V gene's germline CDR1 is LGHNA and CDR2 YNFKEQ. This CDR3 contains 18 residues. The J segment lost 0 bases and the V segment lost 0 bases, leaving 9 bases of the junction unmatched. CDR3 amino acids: CASSQDLSGGGSTDTQYF. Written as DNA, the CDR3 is TGTGCCAGCAGCCAAGATCTTTCAGGCGGGGGAAGCACAGATACGCAGTATTTT.

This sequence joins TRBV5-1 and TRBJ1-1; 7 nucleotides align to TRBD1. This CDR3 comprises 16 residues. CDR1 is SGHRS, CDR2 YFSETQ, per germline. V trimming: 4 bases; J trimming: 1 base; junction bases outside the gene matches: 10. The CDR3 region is CASSRSTGEWNTEAFF. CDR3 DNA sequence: TGCGCCAGCAGCCGGAGCACAGGGGAGTGGAACACTGAAGCTTTCTTT.

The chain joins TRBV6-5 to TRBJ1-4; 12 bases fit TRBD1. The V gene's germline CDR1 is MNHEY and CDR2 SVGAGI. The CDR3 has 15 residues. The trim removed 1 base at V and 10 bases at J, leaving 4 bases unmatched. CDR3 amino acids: CASSYLGTGGRKLFF. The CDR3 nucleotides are TGTGCCAGCAGTTACTTGGGGACAGGGGGCCGAAAACTGTTTTTT.

Written as DNA, the CDR3 is TGTGCCAGCAGCATTGGGGGACAGGGGGTTGGCTACACCTTC. Its translation is CASSIGGQGVGYTF. The chain combines TRBV28 with TRBJ1-2, with TRBD1 matching over 11 bases. The CDR3 length is 14 residues. With 6 bases clipped from V and 7 bases from J, the junction kept 7 bases outside the gene matches. Germline CDR1 MDHEN, CDR2 SYDVKM.

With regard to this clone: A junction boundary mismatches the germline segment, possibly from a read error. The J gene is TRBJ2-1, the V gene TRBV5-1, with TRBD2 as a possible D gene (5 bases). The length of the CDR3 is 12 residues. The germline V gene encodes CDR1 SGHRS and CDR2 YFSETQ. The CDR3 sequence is CASSLDFNEQFF. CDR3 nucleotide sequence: TGCGCCAGCAGTTTGGACTTTAATGAGCAGTTCTTC.

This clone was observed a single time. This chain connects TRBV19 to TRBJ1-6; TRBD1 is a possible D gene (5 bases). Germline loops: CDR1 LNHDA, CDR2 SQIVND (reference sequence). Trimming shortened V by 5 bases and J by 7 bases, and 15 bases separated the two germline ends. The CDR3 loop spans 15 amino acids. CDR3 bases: TGTGCCAGTAGTCCGAGCCAGGGCCGCAATTCACCCCTCCACTTT. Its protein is CASSPSQGRNSPLHF.

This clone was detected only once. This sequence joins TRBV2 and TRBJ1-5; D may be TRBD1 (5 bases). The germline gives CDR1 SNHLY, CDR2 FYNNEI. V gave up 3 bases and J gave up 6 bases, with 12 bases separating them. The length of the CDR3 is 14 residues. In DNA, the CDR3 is TGTGCCAGCAGTGATGAGGGGTTGGGTCAGCCCCAGCATTTT. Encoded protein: CASSDEGLGQPQHF.

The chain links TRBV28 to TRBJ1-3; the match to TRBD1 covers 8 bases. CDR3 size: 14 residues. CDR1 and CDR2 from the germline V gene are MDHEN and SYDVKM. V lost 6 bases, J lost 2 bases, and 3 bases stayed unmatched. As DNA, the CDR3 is TGTGCCAGCAGGAAACAGGGGGCTGGAAACACCATATATTTT. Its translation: CASRKQGAGNTIYF. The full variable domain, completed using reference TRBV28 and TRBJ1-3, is DVKVTQSSRYLVKRTGEKVFLECVQDMDHENMFWYRQDPGLGLRLIYFSYDVKMKEKGDIPEGYSVSREKKERFSLILESASTNQTSMYLCASRKQGAGNTIYFGEGSWLTVV.

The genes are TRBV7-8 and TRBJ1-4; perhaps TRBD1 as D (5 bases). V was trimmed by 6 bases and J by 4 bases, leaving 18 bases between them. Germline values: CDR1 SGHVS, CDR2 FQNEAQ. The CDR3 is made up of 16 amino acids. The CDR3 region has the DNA TGTGCCAGCAGTTTCCGCGGGGGGAAGCTTAATGAAAAACTGTTTTTT. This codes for CASSFRGGKLNEKLFF.